Shown below are 16 T cell receptor beta chains from a single sample sequenced in a study of HIV-infected children after antiretroviral therapy interruption. Documented treatment: PENTA 11 planned treatment interruption arm or continuous ART arm. RNA-based 3' RACE libraries used unique molecular identifiers. One entry per CDR3 protein, called by TCRdb with MiXCR from the 3' RACE reads. The table lists about 89,000 distinct CDR3 sequences, around 6.9% of them singletons. The input for sequencing was CD45RA+ CD4+ T cells from PBMCs, pooled from several time points, taken from a donor given antiretroviral therapy, either interrupted or continuous. Indicated subset: naive CD4+ CD45RA+ CD45RO- T cells. These receptors originate from a pool of human donors with HIV.

This clonotype was counted at least ten times. The rearrangement uses TRBV30 and TRBJ2-1, with a weak D call TRBD2 (5 bases). Germline V gene data show CDR1 as GTSNPN and CDR2 as SVGIG (reference sequence). Trimming took 5 bases from V and 9 from J, leaving 20 bases between them. This CDR3 is 14 amino acids long. The CDR3 here is CAWVTNGIWGEQFF. The CDR3 bases are TGTGCCTGGGTGACAAACGGGATTTGGGGTGAGCAGTTCTTC.

This clonotype has just a few counts. This rearrangement joins TRBV5-6 to TRBJ2-7; D gene uncertain. The CDR3 is made up of 14 amino acids. The germline CDR1 and CDR2 sequences are SGHDT and YYEEEE. V dropped 1 base and J dropped 0 bases, with 8 bases sitting between them. The CDR3 DNA sequence: TGTGCCAGCAGCTTGTTGGGCACCTCCTACGAGCAGTACTTC. Protein product: CASSLLGTSYEQYF.

This clonotype was recorded many times. The V gene is TRBV5-1, the J gene TRBJ1-5; tentatively, D is TRBD1 (6 bases). The CDR3 runs 15 residues. V lost 0 bases, J lost 6 bases, and 13 bases lay in between. Germline V gives CDR1 SGHRS, CDR2 YFSETQ. This chain's CDR3 is CASSLEGGLGQPQHF. The CDR3 region has the DNA TGCGCCAGCAGCTTGGAGGGGGGACTAGGTCAGCCCCAGCATTTT.

This clonotype was counted many times. The chain recombines TRBV12-3 or TRBV12-4 with TRBJ2-3; 11 nucleotides align to TRBD2. The CDR3 is 17 amino acids. J lost 7 bases, V lost 0 bases, and 9 bases had no gene match. In nucleotides, the CDR3 is TGTGCCAGCAGTTTAGCGCTAGCGGGGGGCCCCCAGAATACGCAGTATTTT. Translated, it gives CASSLALAGGPQNTQYF.

This clonotype showed up many times. The chain uses TRBV10-3 and TRBJ1-5; 7 bases fit TRBD1. The CDR3 spans 15 residues. The V segment lost 8 bases and the J segment 0 bases; nucleotides outside the gene matches: 7. Germline lookup yields CDR1 ENHRY and CDR2 SYGVKD. CDR3 nucleotide sequence: TGTGCCATCCGCGAACAGGGGCTTAGCAATCAGCCCCAGCATTTT. Encoded protein: CAIREQGLSNQPQHF.

The chain is built from TRBV19 and TRBJ1-1; no clear D. CDR1 and CDR2 (germline): LNHDA, SQIVND (reference sequence). The CDR3 sequence is 13 residues long. V lost 5 bases and J 4 bases, leaving 11 bases between the germline ends. The CDR3 region is CASSWQSLTEAFF. The CDR3 nucleotides read TGTGCCAGTAGTTGGCAGAGCCTCACTGAAGCTTTCTTT.

In this sample, this clonotype turned up many times. The chain links TRBV11-2 to TRBJ2-7; D gene ambiguous. The CDR3 loop spans 15 amino acids. Germline CDR1 is SGHAT and CDR2 is FQNNGV. The V and J ends lost 6 bases and 5 bases respectively, with 20 bases between them. Here the CDR3 reads CASRPNAIGRDEQYF. The CDR3, as DNA: TGTGCCAGCAGACCGAACGCAATCGGCCGCGACGAGCAGTACTTC. The full variable domain, completed using reference TRBV11-2 and TRBJ2-7, is EAGVAQSPRYKIIEKRQSVAFWCNPISGHATLYWYQQILGQGPKLLIQFQNNGVVDDSQLPKDRFSAERLKGVDSTLKIQPAKLEDSAVYLCASRPNAIGRDEQYFGPGTRLTVT.

V is TRBV4-1 and J is TRBJ2-7; D perhaps matches TRBD1 (6 bases). Between the trimmed V and J ends, which lost 0 bases and 2 bases, there was a span of 14 bases. Germline values: CDR1 MGHRA, CDR2 YSYEKL. This CDR3 region has 16 residues. Here the CDR3 reads CASSQEEIGGTYEQYF. Written as DNA, the CDR3 is TGCGCCAGCAGCCAAGAAGAAATAGGGGGTACCTACGAGCAGTACTTC.

This clonotype was picked up many times. CDR3 amino acids: CASSLDENNEQFF. The CDR3 region has the DNA TGTGCCAGCAGCTTAGACGAGAACAATGAGCAGTTCTTC. The chain joins TRBV7-3 to TRBJ2-1; D gene ambiguous. The CDR3 covers 13 residues. The V end was cut by 2 bases, the J end by 5 bases, with 7 bases between. Germline V CDR1 and CDR2: SGHTA, FQGTGA.

Many counts were recorded for this clonotype. This chain uses TRBV12-3 or TRBV12-4 with TRBJ1-6; D possibly corresponds to TRBD1 (5 bases). Trimming left V 2 bases short and J 10 bases short, with 18 bases between. CDR3 length: 16 amino acids. CDR3 loop: CASSLIPGLKRSPLHF. CDR3 in DNA: TGTGCCAGCAGTTTAATTCCAGGGTTGAAGAGATCACCCCTCCACTTT.

The chain uses TRBV5-1 and TRBJ2-1, with D tentatively TRBD1 (6 bases). V was clipped by 2 bases and J by 10 bases, with 10 bases between them. The CDR3 has 12 residues. Germline values: CDR1 SGHRS, CDR2 YFSETQ. The CDR3 DNA reads TGCGCCAGCAGCTTAATTGGACAGGAGCAGTTCTTC. Residues: CASSLIGQEQFF.

This clonotype was recorded at least ten times. At one boundary the junction diverges from the germline segment, which might be a read error. The rearrangement joins TRBV4-1 to TRBJ2-7; D is perhaps TRBD1 (6 bases). There are 15 residues in the CDR3. The germline V gene has CDR1 MGHRA and CDR2 YSYEKL. Here the CDR3 DNA reads TGTGCCAGCAGCCAAGATAGGGGGTTCTCCTATGAACAGTACTTC. Its protein is CASSQDRGFSYEQYF.

This clonotype showed up many times. The V gene is TRBV7-2, the J gene TRBJ2-1, with D possibly TRBD2 on 5 matching bases. V lost 4 bases to trimming and J lost 8 bases, with 24 bases between them. The germline V gene has CDR1 SGHTA and CDR2 FQGNSA. The CDR3 is made up of 17 amino acids. For the CDR3, the DNA is TGTGCCAGCAGCTCCCCTGGGCGGGTAAGTAGTATCGATGAGCAGTTCTTC. It translates to CASSSPGRVSSIDEQFF.

This clonotype was seen ten or more times. V gene TRBV5-4 combines with J gene TRBJ1-2; D not resolved. V lost 3 bases and J 3 bases, leaving 9 bases between the germline ends. CDR3 size: 13 residues. Germline V gene data show CDR1 as SGHNT and CDR2 as YYREEE (reference sequence). DNA of the CDR3: TGTGCCAGCAGCTCAGTGAGGGACTATGGCTACACCTTC. As protein: CASSSVRDYGYTF.

The V gene is TRBV27, the J gene TRBJ1-1; 9 nucleotides line up with TRBD1. This CDR3 is built from 14 residues. V was clipped by 4 bases and J by 5 bases; unmatched bases: 5. CDR1 and CDR2 from the germline V gene are MNHEY and SMNVEV (reference sequence). CDR3 loop: CASSYSGTGTEAFF. In DNA, the CDR3 is TGTGCCAGCAGTTATTCCGGGACAGGGACTGAAGCTTTCTTT.

This clonotype was observed at least ten times. V gene TRBV5-1 combines with J gene TRBJ2-7; tentatively, D is TRBD2 (5 bases). The V gene lost 5 bases and the J gene lost 6 bases, with 18 bases spanning the gap. In germline, CDR1 is SGHRS, CDR2 YFSETQ. The CDR3 is 14 residues long. CDR3 DNA sequence: TGCGCCAGCAGTCTCGCGACTACCGCAGGCGAGCAGTACTTC. Translation: CASSLATTAGEQYF.